This T cell receptor (beta chain) was found in a study of blood T cells in healthy people across ages. Turning to the study itself: Per two T cells, template switching captured roughly one barcoded beta molecule. Findings and limits, study-wide: Higher diversity and more naive CD4+ cells were features of long-lived donors, compared to aged donors.

This clonotype was found a few times. The antigen remains unidentified. One junction end does not reproduce the germline sequence, and a read error may be involved. The germline CDR1 and CDR2 sequences are SEHNR and FQNEAQ (reference sequence). This CDR3 is built from 16 residues. A second 7 to 11 cycle PCR used barcoded and J-beta primers. TCRdb reanalysed the 5' RACE reads using MiXCR and keeps one entry per CDR3 protein. The profile shows about 1.5 million distinct CDR3 sequences, about 43% of them singletons. The sample comprised blood. J is TRBJ2-2 and V is TRBV7-9; 8 bases are a match to TRBD1. The clonotype comes from a woman under 30 in good health. The CDR3 is CASSGDRGGGTGELFF. In DNA, the CDR3 is TGTGCTAGCAGCGGAGACAGGGGAGGTGGCACCGGGGAGCTGTTTTTT.